These T cell receptor beta chains were read from a single sample in a study of control samples from healthy donors and cancer patients. Measured with immunoSEQ multiplex PCR; TCRdb has only the in-frame clones, and not every one. The repertoire holds more than 140,000 clones, 91% seen once, with 5.5% to 7.5% in the top ten. The sequencing sample was made of blood. Source of these receptors: a man in his late teens or twenties in good health. Both conserved end residues are part of each CDR3. A D gene is named only where the DNA matches it firmly. Clone size is given for some rows only: seen once, a few or many times, or a class if the clone is expanded.

d_gene,v_gene,abundance,j_gene,CDR3nt,CDR3aa
TRBD2,TRBV6-6,.,TRBJ2-1,TGTGCCAGCAAACCGGGACTAGCGGGGGAGCAGTTCTTC,CASKPGLAGEQFF
TRBD1,TRBV6-5,few,TRBJ1-4,TGTGCCAGCAGTTTCGGACAGGCCGGGGAAAAACTGTTTTTT,CASSFGQAGEKLFF
.,TRBV12-1,.,TRBJ1-4,TGTGCCAGCAGCCTCCGGGACAGTGCCCGACTGTTTTTT,CASSLRDSARLFF
.,TRBV2,.,TRBJ1-4,TGTGCCAGCAGTGACGGGACACCTAATGAAAAACTGTTTTTT,CASSDGTPNEKLFF
.,TRBV18,.,TRBJ2-5,TGTGCCAGCTCACCAGGGGCACACGGAGAGACCCAGTACTTC,CASSPGAHGETQYF
TRBD1,TRBV6-6,.,TRBJ2-1,TGTGCCAGCAGTTCTTTGCAGGGGGCTGTTGGTGAGCAGTTCTTC,CASSSLQGAVGEQFF
.,TRBV10-3,.,TRBJ1-1,TGTGCCATCAGTGTAGGGGCGGACAACACTGAAGCTTTCTTT,CAISVGADNTEAFF
TRBD2,TRBV3-1/TRBV3-2,few,TRBJ2-7,TGTGCCAGCAGCCCCGTACTAGCGGGGAATCCCTACGAGCAGTACTTC,CASSPVLAGNPYEQYF
.,TRBV30,.,TRBJ2-7,TGTGCCTGGAGTGTACTTTGGGATGGAGGGGGCTCCTACGAGCAGTACTTC,CAWSVLWDGGGSYEQYF
TRBD1,TRBV2,.,TRBJ1-2,TGTGCCCGAACGACAGGGAACTATGGCTACACCTTC,CARTTGNYGYTF
.,TRBV6-5,.,TRBJ1-1,TGTGCCAGCAGCCTCCACGGAGGGGATGTCACTGAAGCTTTCTTT,CASSLHGGDVTEAFF
TRBD2,TRBV7-9,.,TRBJ2-3,TGTGCCAGCAGCCCGACTAGCGCCACAGATACGCAGTATTTT,CASSPTSATDTQYF
TRBD1,TRBV5-6,.,TRBJ2-7,TGTGCCAGCAGCCAGGGGGTCCTTCTGATGCCCTACGAGCAGTACTTC,CASSQGVLLMPYEQYF
.,TRBV9,once,TRBJ2-1,TGTGCCAGCAGCGTAGCGGGGATATACAATGAGCAGTTCTTC,CASSVAGIYNEQFF
.,TRBV9,.,TRBJ2-1,TGTGCCAGCAGCGCGGAGGGGGGGCCTAATGAGCAGTTCTTC,CASSAEGGPNEQFF
.,TRBV5-5,once,TRBJ1-2,TGTGCCAGCAGCTTGTATGTGGAGGACTATGGCTACACCTTC,CASSLYVEDYGYTF
.,TRBV4-2,once,TRBJ1-1,TGTGCCAGCAGCCAAGATCTTAGGGTCCTGGCTTTCTTT,CASSQDLRVLAFF
TRBD1,TRBV7-8,.,TRBJ1-5,TGTGCCAGCAGCTCCCGGACAGGCAACAATCAGCCCCAGCATTTT,CASSSRTGNNQPQHF
TRBD1,TRBV29-1,.,TRBJ2-7,TGCAGCGTTGCGGCTACGGGACAGGGCTACGAGCAGTACTTC,CSVAATGQGYEQYF
.,TRBV12-3/TRBV12-4,.,TRBJ2-5,TGTGCCAGCAGCGAAGTGGTAGGAGAGACCCAGTACTTC,CASSEVVGETQYF
.,TRBV19,.,TRBJ2-1,TGTGCCAGTAGTACTTCCCACCCGCCGCACCTATACAATGAGCAGTTCTTC,CASSTSHPPHLYNEQFF
.,TRBV12-1,.,TRBJ1-1,TGTGCCAGCAGCTTTCGGGGGGCGAACACTGAAGCTTTCTTT,CASSFRGANTEAFF
.,TRBV6-2/TRBV6-3,once,TRBJ1-5,TGTGCCAGCAGTTCTCCCGTAGAGCCCCAGCATTTT,CASSSPVEPQHF
.,TRBV27,.,TRBJ2-3,TGTGCCAGCGGGACATTGGACACAGATACGCAGTATTTT,CASGTLDTDTQYF
TRBD1,TRBV19,.,TRBJ2-3,TGTGCCAGTAGTATAGGTGGGACAGTCACAGATACGCAGTATTTT,CASSIGGTVTDTQYF
.,TRBV9,.,TRBJ2-3,TGTGCCAGCAGCGCCTGGACGGAAGATACGCAGTATTTT,CASSAWTEDTQYF
TRBD1,TRBV30,.,TRBJ1-5,TGTGCCTGGGCAACAGGGGGCCGAAATCAGCCCCAGCATTTT,CAWATGGRNQPQHF
.,TRBV5-1,.,TRBJ1-5,TGCGCCAGCAGCCTCGCTGGGGGGCTCTATCAGCCCCAGCATTTT,CASSLAGGLYQPQHF
.,TRBV4-1,.,TRBJ1-2,TGCGCCAGCAGCCAAGATCCTTTGGGGGGGTATGGCTACACCTTC,CASSQDPLGGYGYTF
.,TRBV18,.,TRBJ2-7,TGTGCCAGCTCACCACCGGGAAACGAGCAGTACTTC,CASSPPGNEQYF
TRBD2,TRBV7-2,.,TRBJ2-7,TGTGCCAGCAGCCCCCGGACTAGCGGGGAGTCCGAGCAGTACTTC,CASSPRTSGESEQYF
.,TRBV6-5,.,TRBJ2-7,TGTGCCAGCAGTTACTCGAAGGGGGTCTACGAGCAGTACTTC,CASSYSKGVYEQYF
.,TRBV3-1/TRBV3-2,.,TRBJ2-5,TGTGCCAGCAGCCTCCTGGGTACCCAGTACTTC,CASSLLGTQYF
.,TRBV5-1,few,TRBJ2-7,TGCGCCAGCAGCCCCCGACGGAGCTCCTACGAGCAGTACTTC,CASSPRRSSYEQYF
.,TRBV2,.,TRBJ2-1,TGTGCCAGCAGTGAGGACAATGAGCAGTTCTTC,CASSEDNEQFF
TRBD1,TRBV11-3,once,TRBJ2-3,TGTGCCAGCAGCCTGCGGGACAGGCGAGATACGCAGTATTTT,CASSLRDRRDTQYF
.,TRBV5-4,.,TRBJ1-4,TGTGCCAGCAGCCCCGGGGGGGGCGGAAAACTGTTTTTT,CASSPGGGGKLFF
.,TRBV5-4,.,TRBJ2-7,TGTGCCAGCAGCCACGGGGCAGGGGAGGCCTACGAGCAGTACTTC,CASSHGAGEAYEQYF
.,TRBV3-1/TRBV3-2,.,TRBJ2-1,TGTGCCAGCAGCCCCTACCTGGGGAACAATGAGCAGTTCTTC,CASSPYLGNNEQFF
.,TRBV28,.,TRBJ1-5,TGTGCCAGCAGTTTCCGGAATCAGCCCCAGCATTTT,CASSFRNQPQHF
TRBD1,TRBV10-3,.,TRBJ1-1,TGTGCCATCAGCCCAGGGGGGGGGAAGGTGAACACTGAAGCTTTCTTT,CAISPGGGKVNTEAFF
.,TRBV7-9,.,TRBJ2-7,TGTGCCAGCAGTCTAGGCCGCAGGGAAGACGAGCAGTACTTC,CASSLGRREDEQYF
.,TRBV11-2,.,TRBJ2-7,TGTGCCAGCAGCTTAAGATCGGGGCAGGGCTACGAGCAGTACTTC,CASSLRSGQGYEQYF
.,TRBV6-5,once,TRBJ1-3,TGTGCCAGCAGTTACAGTATGGCCGTCTCTGGAAACACCATATATTTT,CASSYSMAVSGNTIYF
TRBD1,TRBV3-1/TRBV3-2,.,TRBJ2-2,TGTGCCAGCAGCCTTCAGGGGGCGAACACCGGGGAGCTGTTTTTT,CASSLQGANTGELFF
.,TRBV29-1,.,TRBJ2-3,TGCAGCGTCCAGGGGTTCCTTGCAGATACGCAGTATTTT,CSVQGFLADTQYF
.,TRBV18,.,TRBJ1-2,TGTGCCAGCTCACCACCGGGGGGTGGCTACACCTTC,CASSPPGGGYTF
.,TRBV18,.,TRBJ1-3,TGTGCCAGCTCACCACAGGAAAGCGGGACCATACCTGGAAACACCATATATTTT,CASSPQESGTIPGNTIYF
.,TRBV10-3,.,TRBJ1-4,TGTGCCATCAGTGAGTCGAGAGGGGGAGGTGAAAAACTGTTTTTT,CAISESRGGGEKLFF
TRBD2,TRBV5-4,.,TRBJ2-7,TGTGCCAGCAGCTTCGGACTAGCGGGGACTACCTACGAGCAGTACTTC,CASSFGLAGTTYEQYF
.,TRBV3-1/TRBV3-2,.,TRBJ2-7,TGTGCCAGCAGCCCACGTATCGGGGCAGGATACGAGCAGTACTTC,CASSPRIGAGYEQYF
.,TRBV19,.,TRBJ1-5,TGTGCCAGTAGTCCCCAAGGGGTGGGGAGGAATCAGCCCCAGCATTTT,CASSPQGVGRNQPQHF
.,TRBV3-1/TRBV3-2,.,TRBJ2-3,TGTGCCAGCAGCCAAGGATGGAGGGCCCGGGGCACAGATACGCAGTATTTT,CASSQGWRARGTDTQYF
.,TRBV6-1,.,TRBJ1-2,TGTGCCAGCAGTGAACTTCGGCAGGCCGGCGGCTACACCTTC,CASSELRQAGGYTF